The source of this T cell receptor (beta chain) is a study of early T cells in non-severe SARS-CoV-2 infection. In the study overall: The study sequenced bulk RNA from unsorted whole blood, with chains unpaired. Points from the study as a whole: The matching step, a VDJdb search, favored anti-spike CD8 responses and missed private and CD4 specificities.

Unique molecular identifiers were affixed to single, distinct cDNA molecules. TCRdb used MiXCR to reprocess the 5' RACE reads, holding one entry per CDR3 protein. The repertoire holds about 48,000 distinct CDR3 sequences, with over 5% as singletons. This clonotype was detected many times. The antigen remains unidentified. The germline gives CDR1 SGHAT, CDR2 FQNNGV. The V gene end was trimmed by 5 bases and the J gene end by 4 bases; junction bases not matched to a gene: 5. The CDR3 runs 14 residues. J is TRBJ2-7 and V is TRBV11-2, with 10 bases matching TRBD1. The sequenced sample was whole blood, obtained at baseline. The sequence derives from an adult who was a healthcare worker with PCR-confirmed SARS-CoV-2 infection or an uninfected control (not recorded which). The CDR3 protein is CASSPGTGDYEQYF. CDR3 bases: TGTGCCAGCAGCCCCGGGACAGGGGATTACGAGCAGTACTTC.